This T cell receptor beta chain was obtained from a study of identical twins. The CDR3 sequence is 13 residues long. Trimming removed 0 bases at V and 7 bases at J, with 10 bases between. Germline CDR1 is SGDLS and CDR2 is YYNGEE. Template switching supplied a universal primer site; unique molecular identifiers were carried on the cDNA. TCRdb re-called the 5' RACE reads through MiXCR, storing one row per CDR3 protein. Of 550,000 to 700,000 distinct CDR3 sequences in the sample, roughly 9.9% were seen once. This clonotype was detected a few times. The sample also formed part of further work on yellow fever vaccine responses in identical twins.

J is TRBJ2-5 and V is TRBV9; TRBD2 is a possible D gene (6 bases). Sequencing used PBMCs. The TCR was taken from a woman under 30 in good health. The CDR3 spells CASSVADGGTQYF. The CDR3 DNA is TGTGCCAGCAGCGTAGCCGACGGGGGGACCCAGTACTTC.